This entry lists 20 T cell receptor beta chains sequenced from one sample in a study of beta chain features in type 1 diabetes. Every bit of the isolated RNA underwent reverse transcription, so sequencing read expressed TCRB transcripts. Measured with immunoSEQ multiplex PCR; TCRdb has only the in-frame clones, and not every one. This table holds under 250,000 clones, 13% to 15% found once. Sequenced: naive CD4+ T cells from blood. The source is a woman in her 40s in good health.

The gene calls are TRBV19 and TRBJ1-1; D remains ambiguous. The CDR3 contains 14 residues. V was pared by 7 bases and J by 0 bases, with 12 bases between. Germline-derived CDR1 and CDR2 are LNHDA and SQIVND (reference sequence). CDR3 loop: CASIRSGVNTEAFF. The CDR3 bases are TGTGCCAGTATTAGAAGCGGGGTGAACACTGAAGCTTTCTTT.

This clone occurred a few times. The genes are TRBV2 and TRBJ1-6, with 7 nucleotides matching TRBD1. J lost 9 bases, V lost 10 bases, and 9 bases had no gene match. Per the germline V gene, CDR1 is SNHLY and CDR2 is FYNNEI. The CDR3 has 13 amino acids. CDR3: CAKDRERGSPLHF. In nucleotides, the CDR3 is TGTGCCAAAGACAGGGAAAGAGGTTCACCCCTCCACTTT. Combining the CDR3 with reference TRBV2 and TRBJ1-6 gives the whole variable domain EPEVTQTPSHQVTQMGQEVILRCVPISNHLYFYWYRQILGQKVEFLVSFYNNEISEKSEIFDDQFSVERPDGSNFTLKIRSTKLEDSAMYFCAKDRERGSPLHFGNGTRLTVT.

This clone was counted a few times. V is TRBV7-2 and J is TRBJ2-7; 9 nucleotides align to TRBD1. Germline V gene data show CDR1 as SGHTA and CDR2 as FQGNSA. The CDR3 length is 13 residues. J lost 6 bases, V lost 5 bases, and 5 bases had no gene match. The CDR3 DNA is TGTGCCAGCAGCCGGGACAGGGTTCCCGAGCAGTACTTC. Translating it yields CASSRDRVPEQYF.

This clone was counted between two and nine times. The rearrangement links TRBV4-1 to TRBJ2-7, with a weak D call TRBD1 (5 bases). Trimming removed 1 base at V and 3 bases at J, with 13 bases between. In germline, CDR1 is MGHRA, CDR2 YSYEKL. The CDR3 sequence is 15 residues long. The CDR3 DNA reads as TGCGCCAGCAGCCAAGGGGTTCAGGGTCGCTACGAGCAGTACTTC. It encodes CASSQGVQGRYEQYF.

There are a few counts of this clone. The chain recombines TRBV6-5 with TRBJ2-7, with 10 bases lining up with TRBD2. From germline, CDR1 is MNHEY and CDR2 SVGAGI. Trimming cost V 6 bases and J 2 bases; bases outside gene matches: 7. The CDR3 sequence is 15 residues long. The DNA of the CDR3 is TGTGCCAGCAGCCGCGGACTAGCGGTGGCCTACGAGCAGTACTTC. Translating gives CASSRGLAVAYEQYF.

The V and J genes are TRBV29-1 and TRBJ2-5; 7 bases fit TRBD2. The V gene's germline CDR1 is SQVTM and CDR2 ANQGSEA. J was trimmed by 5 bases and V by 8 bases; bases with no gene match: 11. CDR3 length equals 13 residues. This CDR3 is CSPGAGEGETQYF. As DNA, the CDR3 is TGCAGCCCAGGTGCGGGGGAAGGGGAGACCCAGTACTTC. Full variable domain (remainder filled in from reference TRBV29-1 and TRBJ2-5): SAVISQKPSRDICQRGTSLTIQCQVDSQVTMMFWYRQQPGQSLTLIATANQGSEATYESGFVIDKFPISRPNLTFSTLTVSNMSPEDSSIYLCSPGAGEGETQYFGPGTRLLVL.

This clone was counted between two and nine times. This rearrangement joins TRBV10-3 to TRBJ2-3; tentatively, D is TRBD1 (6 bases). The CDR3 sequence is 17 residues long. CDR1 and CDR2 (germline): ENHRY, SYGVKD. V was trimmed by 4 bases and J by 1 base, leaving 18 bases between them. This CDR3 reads CAISASGTKGGTDTQYF. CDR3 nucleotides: TGTGCCATCAGTGCTTCCGGGACCAAGGGGGGCACAGATACGCAGTATTTT.

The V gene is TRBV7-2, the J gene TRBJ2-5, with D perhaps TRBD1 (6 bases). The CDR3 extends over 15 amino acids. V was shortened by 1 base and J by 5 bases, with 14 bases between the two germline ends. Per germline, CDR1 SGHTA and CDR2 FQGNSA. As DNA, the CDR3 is TGTGCCAGCAGCTTAGGGTCAGACAGGAGGGAGACCCAGTACTTC. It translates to CASSLGSDRRETQYF.

The CDR3 sequence is CASSLGGVAVYGYTF. Written as DNA, the CDR3 is TGTGCCAGCAGCTTGGGCGGGGTCGCCGTATATGGCTACACCTTC. The chain uses TRBV5-4 and TRBJ1-2, with no clear D. The CDR3 totals 15 residues. CDR1 and CDR2 from the germline V gene are SGHNT and YYREEE (reference sequence). V lost 0 bases to trimming and J lost 5 bases, with 14 bases between them.

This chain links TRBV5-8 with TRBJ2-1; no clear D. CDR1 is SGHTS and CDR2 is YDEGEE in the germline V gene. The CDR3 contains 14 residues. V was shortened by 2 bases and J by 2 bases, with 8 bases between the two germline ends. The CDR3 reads CASSFRSTYNEQFF. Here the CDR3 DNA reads TGTGCCAGCAGCTTCAGGTCTACCTACAATGAGCAGTTCTTC.

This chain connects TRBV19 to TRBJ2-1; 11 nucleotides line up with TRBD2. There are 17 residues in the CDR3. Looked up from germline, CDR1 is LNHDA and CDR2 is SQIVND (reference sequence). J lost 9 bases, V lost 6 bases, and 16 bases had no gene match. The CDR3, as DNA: TGTGCCAGTAGGACAGGTCGGCTAGCGGGGGGAGCTGGTGAGCAGTTCTTC. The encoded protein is CASRTGRLAGGAGEQFF.

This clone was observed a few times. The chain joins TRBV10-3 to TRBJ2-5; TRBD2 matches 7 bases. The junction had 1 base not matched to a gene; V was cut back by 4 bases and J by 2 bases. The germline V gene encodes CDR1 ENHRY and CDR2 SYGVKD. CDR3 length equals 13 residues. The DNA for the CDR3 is TGTGCCATCAGTGGGACTAGGCAAGAGACCCAGTACTTC. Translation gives CAISGTRQETQYF.

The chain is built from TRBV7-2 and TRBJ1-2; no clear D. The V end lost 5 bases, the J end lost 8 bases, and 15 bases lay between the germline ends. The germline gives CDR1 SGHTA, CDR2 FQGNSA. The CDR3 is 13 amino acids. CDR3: CASSVGSSRGYTF. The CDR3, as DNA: TGTGCCAGCAGCGTCGGTAGTTCGAGGGGCTACACCTTC. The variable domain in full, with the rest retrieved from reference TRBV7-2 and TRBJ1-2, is GAGVSQSPSNKVTEKGKDVELRCDPISGHTALYWYRQSLGQGLEFLIYFQGNSAPDKSGLPSDRFSAERTGGSVSTLTIQRTQQEDSAVYLCASSVGSSRGYTFGSGTRLTVV.

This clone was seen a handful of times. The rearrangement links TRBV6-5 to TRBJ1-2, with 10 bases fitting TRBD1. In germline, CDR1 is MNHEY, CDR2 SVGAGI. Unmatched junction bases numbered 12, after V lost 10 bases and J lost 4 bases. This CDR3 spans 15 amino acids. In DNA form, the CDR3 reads TGTGCCACGAAGGGGGGGGACAGGGGTGGCTATGGCTACACCTTC. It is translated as CATKGGDRGGYGYTF.

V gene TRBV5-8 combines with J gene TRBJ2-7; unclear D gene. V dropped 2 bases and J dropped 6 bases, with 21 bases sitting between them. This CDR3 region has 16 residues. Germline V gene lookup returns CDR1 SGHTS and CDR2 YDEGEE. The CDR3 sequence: CASSLIQTWAGGEQYF. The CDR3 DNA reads TGTGCCAGCAGCTTAATTCAAACTTGGGCAGGTGGCGAGCAGTACTTC.

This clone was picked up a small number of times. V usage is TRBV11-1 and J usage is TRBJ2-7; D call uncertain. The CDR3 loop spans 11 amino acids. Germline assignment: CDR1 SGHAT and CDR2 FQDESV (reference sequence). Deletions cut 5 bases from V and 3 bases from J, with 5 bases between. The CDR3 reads CASSANYEQYF. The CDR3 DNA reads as TGTGCCAGCAGCGCGAACTACGAGCAGTACTTC.

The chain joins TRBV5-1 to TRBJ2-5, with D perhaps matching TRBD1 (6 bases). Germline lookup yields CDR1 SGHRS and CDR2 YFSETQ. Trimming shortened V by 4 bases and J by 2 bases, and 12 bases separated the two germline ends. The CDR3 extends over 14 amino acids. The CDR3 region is CASSTDRNQETQYF. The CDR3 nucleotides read TGCGCCAGCAGCACAGACAGGAATCAAGAGACCCAGTACTTC.

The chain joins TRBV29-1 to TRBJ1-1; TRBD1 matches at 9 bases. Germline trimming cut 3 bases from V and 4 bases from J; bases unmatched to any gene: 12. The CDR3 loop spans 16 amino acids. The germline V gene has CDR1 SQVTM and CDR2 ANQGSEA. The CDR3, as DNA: TGCAGCGTTGATTTAGGGACAGGGAGGGGGGCCACTGAAGCTTTCTTT. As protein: CSVDLGTGRGATEAFF.

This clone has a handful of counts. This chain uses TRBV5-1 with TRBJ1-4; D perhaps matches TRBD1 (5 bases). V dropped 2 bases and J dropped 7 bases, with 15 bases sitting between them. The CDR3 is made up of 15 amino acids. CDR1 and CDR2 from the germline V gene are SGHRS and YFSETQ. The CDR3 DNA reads TGCGCCAGCAGCTTTCTTCCAGGGCTCCTTGAAAAACTGTTTTTT. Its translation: CASSFLPGLLEKLFF.

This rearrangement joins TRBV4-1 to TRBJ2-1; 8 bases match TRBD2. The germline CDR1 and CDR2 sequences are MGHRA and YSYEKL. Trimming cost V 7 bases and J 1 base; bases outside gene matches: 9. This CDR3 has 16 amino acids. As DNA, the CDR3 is TGCGCCAGCAAAGATATAGCGGGGTCTTCCTACAATGAGCAGTTCTTC. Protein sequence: CASKDIAGSSYNEQFF.